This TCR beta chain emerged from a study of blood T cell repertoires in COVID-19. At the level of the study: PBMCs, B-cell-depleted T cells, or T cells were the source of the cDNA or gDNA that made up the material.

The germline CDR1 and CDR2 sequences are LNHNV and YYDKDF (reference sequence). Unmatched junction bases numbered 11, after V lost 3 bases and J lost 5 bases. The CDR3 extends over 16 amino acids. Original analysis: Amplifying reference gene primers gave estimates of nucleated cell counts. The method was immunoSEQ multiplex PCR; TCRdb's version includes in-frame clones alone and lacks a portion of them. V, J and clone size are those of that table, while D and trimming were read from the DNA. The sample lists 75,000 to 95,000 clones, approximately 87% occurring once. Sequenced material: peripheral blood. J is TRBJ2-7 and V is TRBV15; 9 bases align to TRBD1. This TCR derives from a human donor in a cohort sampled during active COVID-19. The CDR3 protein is CATSRYTGTGNNEQYF. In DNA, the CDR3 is TGTGCCACCAGCAGGTACACCGGGACAGGGAACAACGAGCAGTACTTC.